These 12 T cell receptor beta chains were all obtained from the same sample, sequenced in a study of blood T cell repertoires in COVID-19. Profiled with immunoSEQ multiplex PCR; TCRdb holds only in-frame clones, not every one. The sample carries about 210,000 clones, around 87% recorded once. Input material: PBMCs or T cells enriched from blood (not recorded which). Receptors originate from a man younger than 45 in a cohort exposed to, infected with or recovered from COVID-19 (not recorded which).

The rearrangement uses TRBV18 and TRBJ1-5; no clear D gene. The CDR3 loop spans 13 amino acids. V shed 6 bases and J shed 6 bases, with 12 bases lying between them. Germline loops: CDR1 KGHSH, CDR2 LQKENI. Here the CDR3 DNA reads TGTGCCAGCTCTAGAGGGAAAGGTCAGCCCCAGCATTTT. This encodes CASSRGKGQPQHF.

This sequence joins TRBV19 and TRBJ2-3; 9 bases are a match to TRBD1. V gave up 4 bases and J gave up 0 bases; unmatched junction bases: 5. This CDR3 has 16 amino acids. Germline CDR1 LNHDA, CDR2 SQIVND (reference sequence). The DNA of the CDR3 is TGTGCCAGTAGTAATACAGGGGGCTCTAGCACAGATACGCAGTATTTT. Its protein is CASSNTGGSSTDTQYF.

The rearrangement links TRBV3-1 (or the pseudogene TRBV3-2) to TRBJ2-4; D unclear. CDR1 is LGHDT, CDR2 YNNKEL, per germline (reference sequence). V was trimmed by 3 bases and J by 1 base, leaving 7 bases between them. The CDR3 is made up of 14 amino acids. DNA for the CDR3: TGTGCCAGCAGCCAGGCCGTTGCCAAAAACATTCAGTACTTC. Amino acid sequence: CASSQAVAKNIQYF.

The chain is built from TRBV4-3 and TRBJ2-3; D uncertain. CDR3 length: 14 residues. Trimming took off 2 bases at V and 2 bases at J, with 8 bases between the two ends. Germline V CDR1 and CDR2: LGHNA, YSLEER. The CDR3 DNA reads as TGCGCCAGCAGCCAACTAGGAGTCACAGATACGCAGTATTTT. Its translation: CASSQLGVTDTQYF.

The chain combines TRBV5-1 with TRBJ1-4, with TRBD1 matching 7 bases. Trimming cost V 4 bases and J 7 bases; bases outside gene matches: 13. The CDR3 is 16 residues long. CDR1 is SGHRS and CDR2 is YFSETQ in the germline V gene. The CDR3 reads CASSALQEGAGEKLFF. DNA for the CDR3: TGCGCCAGCAGCGCCCTTCAGGAGGGGGCGGGTGAAAAACTGTTTTTT.

V usage is TRBV7-8 and J usage is TRBJ1-4, with 8 positions matching TRBD1. The CDR3 loop spans 16 amino acids. The germline V gene has CDR1 SGHVS and CDR2 FQNEAQ. With V trimmed by 5 bases and J by 0 bases, 5 bases remained unmatched. As DNA, the CDR3 is TGTGCCAGCAGCAAAGACAGGGGAACAACTAATGAAAAACTGTTTTTT. Its protein product is CASSKDRGTTNEKLFF.

This clone was detected once. The genes are TRBV23-1 and TRBJ1-1; a weak D match, TRBD1 (6 bases). TRBV23-1 is known as an ORF, though its function is uncertain. The CDR3 sequence is 15 residues long. Trimming took 3 bases from V and 10 from J, leaving 21 bases between them. Written as DNA, the CDR3 is TGCGCCAGCAGTCATAGGTTCCGGGGGGCGCGAGTAGCTTTCTTT. Encoded protein: CASSHRFRGARVAFF.

The chain joins TRBV5-4 to TRBJ2-7; 8 bases fit TRBD1. CDR1 and CDR2 from the germline V gene are SGHNT and YYREEE (reference sequence). The CDR3 contains 16 residues. V was clipped by 4 bases and J by 7 bases; unmatched bases: 16. Written as DNA, the CDR3 is TGTGCCAGCAGCCTACGAGCAGGGACAGGATACCGGGAGCAGTACTTC. Translation: CASSLRAGTGYREQYF.

The gene calls are TRBV9 and TRBJ2-2; 8 nucleotides align to TRBD2. The CDR3 spans 16 residues. Germline lookup yields CDR1 SGDLS and CDR2 YYNGEE. V gave up 0 bases and J gave up 3 bases; unmatched junction bases: 4. The CDR3 spells CASSVVASGYTGELFF. In DNA, the CDR3 is TGTGCCAGCAGCGTAGTGGCTAGCGGGTACACCGGGGAGCTGTTTTTT.

The chain has TRBV28 and TRBJ2-1, with D tentatively TRBD1 (6 bases). V was cut by 7 bases and J by 7 bases, with 23 bases left in between. This CDR3 contains 16 residues. The V gene's germline CDR1 is MDHEN and CDR2 SYDVKM. The CDR3 loop reads CASTFLWGLEINEQFF. CDR3 sequence (DNA): TGTGCCAGCACCTTCCTCTGGGGGCTAGAGATAAATGAGCAGTTCTTC. The full variable domain, completed using reference TRBV28 and TRBJ2-1, is DVKVTQSSRYLVKRTGEKVFLECVQDMDHENMFWYRQDPGLGLRLIYFSYDVKMKEKGDIPEGYSVSREKKERFSLILESASTNQTSMYLCASTFLWGLEINEQFFGPGTRLTVL.

V is TRBV6-2 or TRBV6-3 and J is TRBJ1-4; no clear D gene. Between the trimmed V and J ends, which lost 2 bases and 8 bases, there was a span of 18 bases. The CDR3 totals 16 residues. The V gene's germline CDR1 is MNHEY and CDR2 SVGEGT. CDR3 nucleotides: TGTGCCAGCAGTTACCCGTACTCCGGGAAGAACGAAAAACTGTTTTTT. It codes for CASSYPYSGKNEKLFF.

This chain connects TRBV13 to TRBJ2-2; 7 bases are shared with TRBD1. The V and J ends lost 4 bases and 1 base, in that order; junction bases with no gene match: 6. The CDR3 extends over 16 amino acids. The germline gives CDR1 PRHDT, CDR2 FYEKMQ (reference sequence). The CDR3 DNA sequence: TGTGCCAGCAGCTCGGCGGACAGGCGGAACACCGGGGAGCTGTTTTTT. Encoded protein: CASSSADRRNTGELFF.